A selection of T cell receptor beta chains follows, all from one sample in a study of T cell responses to AZD1222 COVID-19 vaccine. Assay: immunoSEQ multiplex PCR; the TCRdb copy retains only in-frame clones and omits some. The table has about 110,000 clones, about nine tenths seen once. The source material was peripheral blood, sampled on day 0 of AZD1222 vaccination. All receptors come from an adult in good health. Each CDR3 is given without its conserved first and last residue. Each record gives: J gene, V gene, D gene, CDR3 protein. The D gene is left open where the match is weak.

TRBJ1-2 TRBV10-2 NA ASSERRYGYT
TRBJ1-2 TRBV7-6 NA ASSSAIGTSAYGYT
TRBJ1-2 TRBV12-3/TRBV12-4 TRBD1 ASSRGTAGYT
TRBJ1-2 TRBV4-1 NA ASSQAELGYGYT
TRBJ1-2 TRBV29-1 NA SVVAGYGYT
TRBJ2-7 TRBV4-1 TRBD1 ASSARDRSYEQY
TRBJ2-7 TRBV27 TRBD2 ASRPRGGRWYEQY
TRBJ1-1 TRBV4-3 NA ASSQDQGKRVYTEAF
TRBJ2-3 TRBV5-6 TRBD1 ASSLGGTAYTDTQY
TRBJ1-5 TRBV5-1 NA ASSPTGHQPQH
TRBJ1-2 TRBV28 TRBD1 ASSLWAGGDYGYT
TRBJ2-7 TRBV18 NA ASSPAGPYEQY
TRBJ2-1 TRBV18 TRBD2 ASSFWGGNEQF
TRBJ1-2 TRBV4-1 NA ASSQEEGGYGYT
TRBJ1-5 TRBV6-5 NA ASKQPGGPQH
TRBJ1-1 TRBV6-2/TRBV6-3 NA ASSYSRGQPNTEAF
TRBJ1-1 TRBV11-3 NA ASSLNVYTEAF
TRBJ2-5 TRBV7-2 NA ASSFGGQETQY
TRBJ1-6 TRBV7-9 NA ASSLVSGPDSPLH
TRBJ1-2 TRBV5-6 TRBD1 ASSFLDRGSYT
TRBJ2-1 TRBV10-3 NA AIKGGGDLHYNEQF
TRBJ2-1 TRBV11-2 TRBD1 ASSLLGTGAYNEQF
TRBJ2-7 TRBV18 TRBD1 ASSRTGTEISYEQY
TRBJ1-2 TRBV19 NA ASTPLGREHYGYT
TRBJ2-1 TRBV9 TRBD2 ASSEGLADYNEQF
TRBJ1-1 TRBV6-1 NA ASSEARTEAF
TRBJ2-1 TRBV9 NA ASSTHLGEQF
TRBJ2-5 TRBV5-8 NA ASNLPGGETQY